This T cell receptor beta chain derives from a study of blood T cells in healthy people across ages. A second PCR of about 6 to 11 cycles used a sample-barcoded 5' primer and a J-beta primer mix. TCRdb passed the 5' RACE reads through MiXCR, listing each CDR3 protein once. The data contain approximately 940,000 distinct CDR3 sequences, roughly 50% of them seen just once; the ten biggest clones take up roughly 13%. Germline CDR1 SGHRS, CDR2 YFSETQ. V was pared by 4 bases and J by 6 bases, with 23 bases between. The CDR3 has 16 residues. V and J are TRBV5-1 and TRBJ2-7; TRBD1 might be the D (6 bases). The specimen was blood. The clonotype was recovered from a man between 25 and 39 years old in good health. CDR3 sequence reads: CASSKGTTPTASEQYF. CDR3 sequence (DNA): TGCGCCAGCAGCAAAGGGACAACCCCCACCGCCTCCGAGCAGTACTTC. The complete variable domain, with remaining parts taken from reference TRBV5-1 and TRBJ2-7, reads KAGVTQTPRYLIKTRGQQVTLSCSPISGHRSVSWYQQTPGQGLQFLFEYFSETQRNKGNFPGRFSGRQFSNSRSEMNVSTLELGDSALYLCASSKGTTPTASEQYFGPGTRLTVT.